One and the same sample provided the 32 T cell receptor beta chains below, sequenced in a study of T cell repertoires in cytomegalovirus infection. Using its own MiXCR run on the reads, TCRdb lists one record per CDR3 protein. The sample records about 230,000 distinct CDR3 sequences, over 20% being singletons. The sequencing input was CD8+ T cells from PBMCs. The origin of the receptors is a human donor in good health (CMV status not recorded). Some clones in this sample may be carry-over from other donors' samples.

The chain carries TRBV4-1 and TRBJ2-1, with a possible D match to TRBD1 (5 bases). Trimming left V 1 base short and J 8 bases short, with 9 bases between. Germline CDR1 is MGHRA and CDR2 is YSYEKL. The CDR3 contains 13 residues. The CDR3 spells CASSQVVGDEQFF. The CDR3 DNA reads TGCGCCAGCAGCCAAGTAGTAGGGGATGAGCAGTTCTTC.

The chain is built from TRBV27 and TRBJ2-3; D is uncertain. Germline-derived CDR1 and CDR2 are MNHEY and SMNVEV (reference sequence). The V end was cut by 2 bases, the J end by 6 bases, with 9 bases between. This CDR3 has 13 amino acids. The CDR3 DNA is TGTGCCAGCAGTTTAAAGGGCTGGGATACGCAGTATTTT. Protein product: CASSLKGWDTQYF.

This chain joins TRBV7-9 and TRBJ1-5; D gene ambiguous. CDR3 length: 12 amino acids. The V gene's germline CDR1 is SEHNR and CDR2 FQNEAQ (reference sequence). Trimming left V 5 bases short and J 8 bases short, with 10 bases between. The CDR3 bases are TGTGCCAGCAGCCCTTCAATGGAGCCCCAGCATTTT. Translating it yields CASSPSMEPQHF.

For the CDR3, the DNA is TGTGCCAGCAGTTTTGTTGGGGGGACCTACGAGCAGTACTTC. Translating gives CASSFVGGTYEQYF. The chain is built from TRBV28 and TRBJ2-7; D might be TRBD2 (6 bases). There are 14 residues in the CDR3. The germline CDR1 and CDR2 sequences are MDHEN and SYDVKM. V lost 3 bases and J lost 2, with 11 bases in between.

The chain links TRBV29-1 to TRBJ2-2; possible D gene TRBD1, 6 bases. The V and J ends lost 4 bases and 4 bases respectively, with 16 bases between them. Per germline, CDR1 SQVTM and CDR2 ANQGSEA. The CDR3 consists of 15 residues. The CDR3 protein is CSVGDPRGITGELFF. CDR3 nucleotide sequence: TGCAGCGTTGGGGACCCCAGGGGAATCACCGGGGAGCTGTTTTTT.

On this clonotype itself: One end of the junction fails to match germline, which may point to a read error. This sequence joins TRBV28 and TRBJ2-5; 8 bases match TRBD1. The CDR3 length is 13 residues. The V gene's germline CDR1 is MDHEN and CDR2 SYDVKM. The CDR3 DNA reads as TGTGCCGGCAGCAAGACAGGGGCTTGGACCCAGTACTTC. Amino acids: CAGSKTGAWTQYF.

The V and J genes are TRBV20-1 and TRBJ2-7; tentatively, D is TRBD1 or TRBD2 (5 bases each). Trimming shortened V by 3 bases and J by 4 bases, and 13 bases separated the two germline ends. Germline V gene sequence: CDR1 DFQATT, CDR2 SNEGSKA (reference sequence). This CDR3 spans 13 amino acids. The CDR3, as DNA: TGCAGTGCTAGGGGCAGGGAGTATTACGAGCAGTACTTC. Its protein product is CSARGREYYEQYF.

This chain links TRBV2 with TRBJ2-4; no clear D gene. This CDR3 has 12 amino acids. The V gene's germline CDR1 is SNHLY and CDR2 FYNNEI. With 7 bases removed from V and 9 bases from J, the gap between germline ends came to 13 bases. The CDR3 region has the DNA TGTGCCAGCACGGTAGGAGAAGGCATTCAGTACTTC. This codes for CASTVGEGIQYF.

V gene TRBV4-1 combines with J gene TRBJ1-6, with 8 nucleotides matching TRBD1. Losses at the gene ends were 4 bases for V and 4 bases for J; bases not matched to a gene: 6. Germline V gene lookup returns CDR1 MGHRA and CDR2 YSYEKL. The CDR3 covers 16 residues. The CDR3 DNA is TGCGCCAGCAGCCTCGTGGGGACAGGTTATAATTCACCCCTCCACTTT. It translates to CASSLVGTGYNSPLHF.

The sample holds many counts of this clonotype. The chain has TRBV7-3 and TRBJ1-1; D remains unclear. CDR3 length: 14 amino acids. Trimming left V 2 bases short and J 3 bases short, with 10 bases between. Germline V lookup: CDR1 SGHTA, CDR2 FQGTGA. In DNA form, the CDR3 reads TGTGCCAGCAGCTTAGGCGTCGGGCACACTGAAGCTTTCTTT. Protein: CASSLGVGHTEAFF.

This clonotype turned up a few times. The CDR3 bases are TGTGCCAGCAGTTTCGGGGACAGATCTGAGGTTGGCTACACCTTC. Translated: CASSFGDRSEVGYTF. This chain joins TRBV12-3 or TRBV12-4 and TRBJ1-2; 7 positions match TRBD1. The CDR3 runs 15 residues. V dropped 3 bases and J dropped 7; count of bases not matched to a gene: 11.

This clonotype has only a few counts. V is TRBV4-1 and J is TRBJ2-2; D call uncertain. CDR3 length: 15 amino acids. V was shortened by 0 bases and J by 4 bases, with 9 bases between the two germline ends. The germline V gene encodes CDR1 MGHRA and CDR2 YSYEKL. The DNA for the CDR3 is TGCGCCAGCAGCCAAGATGGGTCCAGCACCGGGGAGCTGTTTTTT. Translation: CASSQDGSSTGELFF.

This clonotype has a single count. This chain joins TRBV5-1 and TRBJ2-7; D is perhaps TRBD1 or TRBD2 (7 bases each). This CDR3 has 15 amino acids. From germline, CDR1 is SGHRS and CDR2 YFSETQ. V was shortened by 1 base and J by 7 bases, with 18 bases between the two germline ends. For the CDR3, the DNA is TGCGCCAGCAGCTTGTTCCAGGGGGGGAAGAGTGAGCAGTACTTC. It is translated as CASSLFQGGKSEQYF.

In this sample, this clonotype turned up a few times. This chain links TRBV7-9 with TRBJ2-7, with D unresolved. Trimming cost V 3 bases and J 5 bases, with 14 bases left between them. The CDR3 extends over 14 amino acids. Germline V gene sequence: CDR1 SEHNR, CDR2 FQNEAQ (reference sequence). The CDR3 sequence: CASSFVSGYDEQYF. CDR3 in DNA: TGTGCCAGCAGCTTTGTTTCGGGTTACGACGAGCAGTACTTC.

This clonotype was picked up a small number of times. This chain joins TRBV2 and TRBJ1-5; D call uncertain. The V gene's germline CDR1 is SNHLY and CDR2 FYNNEI. The CDR3 loop spans 14 amino acids. The V end was cut by 2 bases, the J end by 6 bases, with 11 bases between. The CDR3 loop is CASSERRSVQPQHF. CDR3 sequence (DNA): TGTGCCAGCAGTGAACGTAGGTCTGTTCAGCCCCAGCATTTT.

This clonotype was observed a handful of times. The V and J genes are TRBV12-3 or TRBV12-4 and TRBJ2-3, with D possibly being TRBD1 or TRBD2 (5 bases each). The CDR3 has 14 residues. V lost 7 bases and J 3 bases, leaving 14 bases between the germline ends. CDR3 loop: CASTQPRETDTQYF. Here the CDR3 DNA reads TGTGCCAGCACCCAACCCAGGGAGACAGATACGCAGTATTTT.

This clonotype was seen a few times. This chain uses TRBV12-3 or TRBV12-4 with TRBJ1-1; a possible D gene is TRBD1 (6 bases). The V end was cut by 7 bases, the J end by 8 bases, with 17 bases between. This CDR3 spans 13 amino acids. CDR3 residues: CASTDRLPVEAFF. The CDR3 coding sequence is TGTGCCAGCACTGACAGGCTGCCTGTGGAAGCTTTCTTT.

This clonotype was found many times. This rearrangement joins TRBV7-6 to TRBJ2-1; 10 bases are shared with TRBD2. CDR1 is SGHVS and CDR2 is FNYEAQ in the germline V gene. The CDR3 has 18 amino acids. Losses at the gene ends were 0 bases for V and 0 bases for J; bases not matched to a gene: 5. CDR3 residues: CASSLAVLAGYSYNEQFF. In DNA, the CDR3 is TGTGCCAGCAGCTTAGCGGTACTAGCGGGGTACTCCTACAATGAGCAGTTCTTC.

V and J are TRBV14 and TRBJ2-5; D remains ambiguous. CDR1 and CDR2 (germline): SGHDN, FVKESK. Trimming cost V 0 bases and J 5 bases, with 19 bases left between them. The CDR3 spans 17 residues. The CDR3 protein is CASSQDRIPKADETQYF. In DNA form, the CDR3 reads TGTGCCAGCAGCCAAGATCGAATCCCAAAGGCGGACGAGACCCAGTACTTC. Supplemented by reference TRBV14 and TRBJ2-5, the full variable domain reads EAGVTQFPSHSVIEKGQTVTLRCDPISGHDNLYWYRRVMGKEIKFLLHFVKESKQDESGMPNNRFLAERTGGTYSTLKVQPAELEDSGVYFCASSQDRIPKADETQYFGPGTRLLVL.

In regard to this clonotype: This could be a read error, since a much larger clone is one nucleotide away. V and J are TRBV7-2 and TRBJ1-6; D is possibly TRBD1 (5 bases). The V gene lost 4 bases and the J gene lost 9 bases, with 19 bases spanning the gap. The CDR3 length is 16 residues. The germline CDR1 and CDR2 sequences are SGHTA and FQGNSA. The CDR3 spells CASSSVGGGNGSPLHF. CDR3 nucleotide sequence: TGTGCCAGCAGCTCCGTCGGTGGGGGGAACGGTTCACCCCTCCACTTT.

This clonotype was observed a few times. The chain joins TRBV2 to TRBJ2-7, with D possibly matching TRBD2 (6 bases). The CDR3 has 12 residues. V was shortened by 7 bases and J by 5 bases, with 12 bases between the two germline ends. Germline values: CDR1 SNHLY, CDR2 FYNNEI. In DNA, the CDR3 is TGTGCCAGCATGCTAGCGCCCCACGAGCAGTACTTC. It yields the protein CASMLAPHEQYF.

This clonotype showed up just a few times. The chain has TRBV7-8 and TRBJ2-2; 8 bases are shared with TRBD1. Trimming at V came to 3 bases and at J to 7 bases, leaving 10 bases not matched to a gene. The CDR3 is 16 residues long. CDR1 and CDR2 from the germline V gene are SGHVS and FQNEAQ. The CDR3 DNA sequence: TGTGCCAGCAGCTTGTTAAACAGGGGGATTATCGGGGAGCTGTTTTTT. Its translation: CASSLLNRGIIGELFF.

The gene calls are TRBV10-3 and TRBJ2-7, with no clear D. Trimming stripped 2 bases from V and 1 base from J, with 6 bases between. This CDR3 is 13 amino acids long. CDR1 ENHRY and CDR2 SYGVKD come from the germline V gene. Here the CDR3 DNA reads TGTGCCATCAGTGAGACAGAATCCTACGAGCAGTACTTC. This gives the protein CAISETESYEQYF.

Details on this clonotype: This could be a read error, since a much larger clone is one nucleotide away. The chain uses TRBV7-6 and TRBJ1-5, with 7 bases fitting TRBD1. The length of the CDR3 is 14 residues. Germline values: CDR1 SGHVS, CDR2 FNYEAQ. The CDR3 DNA reads as TGTGCCAGCAGCCCCGGACAGGAGACCTCGCCCCAGCGTTTT. Translation gives CASSPGQETSPQRF.

A note on this clonotype: Sequence at one end of the junction differs from germline and may be a read error. This chain links TRBV5-3 with TRBJ2-7; 7 nucleotides line up with TRBD2. TRBV5-3 is flagged as an ORF with uncertain function. This CDR3 has 15 residues. The CDR3 DNA sequence: TGTGCCAGCAGCTTGTCCTGGGGGGGATTCCACGAGCAGTACTTC. It is translated as CASSLSWGGFHEQYF.

The sample holds a few counts of this clonotype. The V gene is TRBV28, the J gene TRBJ2-3, with 11 nucleotides matching TRBD2. Trimming cost V 10 bases and J 3 bases; bases outside gene matches: 3. The CDR3 loop spans 13 amino acids. The germline CDR1 and CDR2 sequences are MDHEN and SYDVKM. CDR3 coding DNA: TGTGCCACCGGGACTAGCGGTACAGATACGCAGTATTTT. As protein: CATGTSGTDTQYF.

This clonotype was counted only a few times. The J gene is TRBJ1-1, the V gene TRBV20-1; TRBD1 matches 7 bases. The CDR3 is 15 amino acids. V was pared by 2 bases and J by 1 base, with 7 bases of the junction left unmatched. CDR1 DFQATT and CDR2 SNEGSKA come from the germline V gene (reference sequence). The CDR3 nucleotides read TGCAGTGCTAGACCTCGACAGGGCCCGAACACTGAAGCTTTCTTT. Amino acids: CSARPRQGPNTEAFF.

This clonotype was recorded a few times. The V and J genes are TRBV5-6 and TRBJ2-1; D is ambiguous. Germline V gene lookup returns CDR1 SGHDT and CDR2 YYEEEE. V was shortened by 3 bases and J by 5 bases, with 6 bases between the two germline ends. This CDR3 region has 12 residues. CDR3 DNA sequence: TGTGCCAGCAGCTGGGCAAACAATGAGCAGTTCTTC. The encoded protein is CASSWANNEQFF.

This clonotype was observed at least ten times. This chain uses TRBV7-9 with TRBJ2-7; D call uncertain. This CDR3 comprises 13 residues. Trimming cost V 3 bases and J 0 bases, with 6 bases left between them. The V gene's germline CDR1 is SEHNR and CDR2 FQNEAQ (reference sequence). CDR3 loop: CASSFAASYEQYF. CDR3 coding DNA: TGTGCCAGCAGCTTCGCAGCCTCCTACGAGCAGTACTTC.

This clonotype was detected many times. The chain is built from TRBV7-9 and TRBJ2-3, with 9 bases identical to TRBD2. CDR1 SEHNR and CDR2 FQNEAQ come from the germline V gene (reference sequence). V lost 4 bases and J lost 2; bases outside the gene matches: 7. The CDR3 has 16 amino acids. Written as DNA, the CDR3 is TGTGCCAGCAGCTCCCTGCGGGGGGGAACCACAGATACGCAGTATTTT. Amino acid sequence: CASSSLRGGTTDTQYF.

The V and J genes are TRBV5-1 and TRBJ2-5; no clear D gene. This CDR3 region has 12 residues. Germline V CDR1 and CDR2: SGHRS, YFSETQ. V was clipped by 4 bases and J by 5 bases, with 9 bases between them. The CDR3 is CASSPPVETQYF. The CDR3 region has the DNA TGCGCCAGCAGCCCTCCTGTTGAGACCCAGTACTTC.

This clonotype was recorded a few times. The chain uses TRBV29-1 and TRBJ2-5; 7 nucleotides line up with TRBD2. The V segment lost 3 bases and the J segment 3 bases; nucleotides outside the gene matches: 16. CDR3 length: 17 residues. The V gene's germline CDR1 is SQVTM and CDR2 ANQGSEA. This CDR3 is CSVDYWERERGEETQYF. CDR3 sequence (DNA): TGCAGCGTTGATTATTGGGAGCGGGAACGCGGAGAAGAGACCCAGTACTTC.